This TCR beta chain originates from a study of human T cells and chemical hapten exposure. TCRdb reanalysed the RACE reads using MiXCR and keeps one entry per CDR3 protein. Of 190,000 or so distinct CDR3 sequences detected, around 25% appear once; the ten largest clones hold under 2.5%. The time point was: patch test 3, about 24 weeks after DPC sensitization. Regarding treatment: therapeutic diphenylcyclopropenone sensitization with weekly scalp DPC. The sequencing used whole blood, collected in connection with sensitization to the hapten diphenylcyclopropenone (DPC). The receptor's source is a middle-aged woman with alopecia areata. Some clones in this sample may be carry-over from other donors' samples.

CDR3 in amino acids: CASSLILSGNTIYF. For the CDR3, the DNA is TGTGCCAGCAGCTTAATTCTCTCTGGAAACACCATATATTTT. The V gene is TRBV7-2, the J gene TRBJ1-3; D gene uncertain. From germline, CDR1 is SGHTA and CDR2 FQGNSA. There are 14 residues in the CDR3. Trimming took 2 bases from V and 0 from J, leaving 5 bases between them.